The clone carrying this TCR beta chain was picked up many times. Looked up from germline, CDR1 is SQVTM and CDR2 is ANQGSEA. This CDR3 spans 14 amino acids. V was shortened by 4 bases and J by 3 bases, with 16 bases between the two germline ends. The authors ran a second PCR of about 7 to 11 cycles using a sample-barcoded 5' primer and a J-beta primer mix. TCRdb re-called the 5' RACE reads through MiXCR, storing one row per CDR3 protein. The sample yields about 1.7 million distinct CDR3 sequences, 28% seen once. These data belong to a study of blood T cells in healthy people across ages. Sequenced: blood. The clonotype was recovered from a woman in her twenties or thirties in good health. The rearrangement uses TRBV29-1 and TRBJ2-7; the D gene is possibly TRBD1 (5 bases). CDR3 in amino acids: CSVGQQVNLYEQYF. As DNA, the CDR3 is TGCAGCGTTGGACAGCAGGTAAACCTCTACGAGCAGTACTTC.